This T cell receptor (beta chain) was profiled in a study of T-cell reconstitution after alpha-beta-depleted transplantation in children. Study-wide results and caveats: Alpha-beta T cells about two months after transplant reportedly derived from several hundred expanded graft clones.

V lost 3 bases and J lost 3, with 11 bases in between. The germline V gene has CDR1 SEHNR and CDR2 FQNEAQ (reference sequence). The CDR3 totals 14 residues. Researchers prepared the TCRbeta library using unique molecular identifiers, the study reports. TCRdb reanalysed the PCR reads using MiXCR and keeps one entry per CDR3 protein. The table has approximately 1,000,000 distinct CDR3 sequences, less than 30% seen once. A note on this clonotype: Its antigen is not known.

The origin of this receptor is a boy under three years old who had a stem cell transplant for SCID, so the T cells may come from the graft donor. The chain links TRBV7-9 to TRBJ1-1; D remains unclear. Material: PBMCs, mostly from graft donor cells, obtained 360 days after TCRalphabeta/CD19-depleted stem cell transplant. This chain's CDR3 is CASSFSYFDTEAFF. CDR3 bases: TGTGCCAGCAGCTTCTCCTATTTCGACACTGAAGCTTTCTTT. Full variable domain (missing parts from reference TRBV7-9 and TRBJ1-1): DTGVSQNPRHKITKRGQNVTFRCDPISEHNRLYWYRQTLGQGPEFLTYFQNEAQLEKSRLLSDRFSAERPKGSFSTLEIQRTEQGDSAMYLCASSFSYFDTEAFFGQGTRLTVV.